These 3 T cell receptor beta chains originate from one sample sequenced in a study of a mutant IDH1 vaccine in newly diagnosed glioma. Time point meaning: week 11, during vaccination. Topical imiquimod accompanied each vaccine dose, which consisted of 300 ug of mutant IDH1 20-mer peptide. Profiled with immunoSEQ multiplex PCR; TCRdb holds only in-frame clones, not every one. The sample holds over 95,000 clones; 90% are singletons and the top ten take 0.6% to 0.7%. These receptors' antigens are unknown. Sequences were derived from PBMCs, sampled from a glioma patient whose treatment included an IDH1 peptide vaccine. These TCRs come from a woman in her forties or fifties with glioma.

The DNA of the CDR3 is TGTGCCAGCAGTTTTGGAGGGGAGGGCGATGAGCAGTTCTTC. Translating it yields CASSFGGEGDEQFF. V gene TRBV28 combines with J gene TRBJ2-1, with 7 bases aligning to TRBD2. The CDR3 covers 14 residues. Trimming cost V 3 bases and J 8 bases; bases outside gene matches: 7. Germline V CDR1 and CDR2: MDHEN, SYDVKM.

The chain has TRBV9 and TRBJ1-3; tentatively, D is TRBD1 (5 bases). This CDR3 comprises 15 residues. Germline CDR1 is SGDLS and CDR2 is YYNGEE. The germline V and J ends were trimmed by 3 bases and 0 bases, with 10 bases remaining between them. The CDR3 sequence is CASSADTTSGNTIYF. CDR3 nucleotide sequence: TGTGCCAGCAGCGCGGACACCACCTCTGGAAACACCATATATTTT.

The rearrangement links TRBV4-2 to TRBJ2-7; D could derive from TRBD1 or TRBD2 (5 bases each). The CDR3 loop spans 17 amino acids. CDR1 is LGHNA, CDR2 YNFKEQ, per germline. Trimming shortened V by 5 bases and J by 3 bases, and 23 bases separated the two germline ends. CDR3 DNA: TGTGCCAGCAGCTTGGCCGTGGATGCAGGGACCTACTACGAGCAGTACTTC. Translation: CASSLAVDAGTYYEQYF.